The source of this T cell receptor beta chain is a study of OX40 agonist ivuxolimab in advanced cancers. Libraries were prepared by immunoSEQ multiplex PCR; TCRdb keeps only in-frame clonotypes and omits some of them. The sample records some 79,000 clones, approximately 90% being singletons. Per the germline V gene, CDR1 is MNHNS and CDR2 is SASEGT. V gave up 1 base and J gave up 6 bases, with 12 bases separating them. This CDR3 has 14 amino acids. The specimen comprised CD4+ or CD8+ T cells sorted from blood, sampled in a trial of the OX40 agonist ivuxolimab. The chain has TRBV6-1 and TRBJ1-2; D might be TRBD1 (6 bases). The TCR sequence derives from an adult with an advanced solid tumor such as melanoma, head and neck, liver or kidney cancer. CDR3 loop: CASSEGGQGNGYTF. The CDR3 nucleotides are TGTGCCAGCAGTGAAGGGGGGCAGGGTAATGGCTACACCTTC.